Below are 30 T cell receptor beta chains sequenced from a single sample in a study of naive and memory T cell subsets. Four PCR rounds used nested alpha and beta constant region primers plus the SP2 primer. TCRdb reprocessed the UMI-ligation and nested PCR reads with MiXCR, giving one entry per CDR3 protein. In the table there are tens of thousands of distinct CDR3 sequences, roughly 5.4% of which are singletons. TCR cDNA received a 3' ligated oligonucleotide that carried a UMI. The sample comprised blood. The receptors were sampled from an adult in good health.

This clonotype has at least ten counts. This chain links TRBV18 with TRBJ1-1, with D possibly matching TRBD1 (5 bases). Per germline, CDR1 KGHSH and CDR2 LQKENI. The CDR3 spans 12 residues. Between the trimmed V and J ends, which lost 2 bases and 7 bases, there was a span of 8 bases. CDR3 in amino acids: CASSPNGGEAFF. The DNA of the CDR3 is TGTGCCAGCTCACCAAACGGGGGTGAAGCTTTCTTT.

This chain links TRBV6-2 or TRBV6-3 with TRBJ2-3; 7 bases agree with TRBD2. The CDR3 runs to 16 residues. Unmatched junction bases numbered 15, after V lost 7 bases and J lost 5 bases. Germline V gene data show CDR1 as MNHEY and CDR2 as SVGEGT. Written as DNA, the CDR3 is TGTGCCAGCAAGACAATCCGGGGGAGGGTCGAAGATACGCAGTATTTT. Protein product: CASKTIRGRVEDTQYF.

This clonotype was recorded at least ten times. J is TRBJ2-2 and V is TRBV18; the D is unclear. The CDR3 loop spans 14 amino acids. Germline V gene lookup returns CDR1 KGHSH and CDR2 LQKENI. Trimming cost V 3 bases and J 1 base, with 6 bases left between them. In DNA, the CDR3 is TGTGCCAGCTCACCTGACCAGAACACCGGGGAGCTGTTTTTT. It translates to CASSPDQNTGELFF.

This clonotype was detected many times. The chain combines TRBV5-1 with TRBJ2-5; 7 nucleotides match TRBD1. The CDR3 is 14 amino acids. J lost 1 base, V lost 5 bases, and 5 bases had no gene match. The germline CDR1 and CDR2 sequences are SGHRS and YFSETQ. The CDR3 sequence: CASRRDRSQETQYF. The DNA for the CDR3 is TGCGCCAGCAGGAGGGACAGATCCCAAGAGACCCAGTACTTC.

This clonotype showed up many times. The rearrangement links TRBV4-1 to TRBJ2-1; D remains ambiguous. The CDR3 is 15 residues long. Trimming left V 1 base short and J 4 bases short, with 11 bases between. The germline V gene has CDR1 MGHRA and CDR2 YSYEKL. CDR3 sequence: CASSQGSARYNEQFF. The CDR3 DNA reads as TGCGCCAGCAGCCAAGGCAGCGCCCGATACAATGAGCAGTTCTTC.

This clonotype was seen ten or more times. This sequence joins TRBV2 and TRBJ2-1; TRBD2 agrees at 14 bases. The CDR3 length is 18 residues. The V and J ends lost 7 bases and 4 bases, in that order; junction bases with no gene match: 12. The germline gives CDR1 SNHLY, CDR2 FYNNEI. The CDR3 is CASNGGTSGSKGYNEQFF. CDR3 coding DNA: TGTGCCAGCAATGGGGGGACTAGCGGGAGTAAAGGGTACAATGAGCAGTTCTTC.

This clonotype was observed many times. V and J are TRBV12-3 or TRBV12-4 and TRBJ2-1; 12 nucleotides agree with TRBD2. V trimming: 5 bases; J trimming: 10 bases; junction bases outside the gene matches: 12. This CDR3 has 16 residues. DNA of the CDR3: TGTGCCAGCAGTCCGTGGACTAGCGGGATCCCAGAAGAGCAGTTCTTC. Protein sequence: CASSPWTSGIPEEQFF.

This clonotype qualifies as medium-sized. J is TRBJ1-5 and V is TRBV18; D is unresolved. V shed 2 bases and J shed 3 bases, with 5 bases lying between them. In germline, CDR1 is KGHSH, CDR2 LQKENI. The CDR3 has 13 residues. CDR3 nucleotide sequence: TGTGCCAGCTCACCAGGGCTCAATCAGCCCCAGCATTTT. It encodes CASSPGLNQPQHF. Full variable domain (rest looked up from reference TRBV18 and TRBJ1-5): NAGVMQNPRHLVRRRGQEARLRCSPMKGHSHVYWYRQLPEEGLKFMVYLQKENIIDESGMPKERFSAEFPKEGPSILRIQQVVRGDSAAYFCASSPGLNQPQHFGDGTRLSIL.

This clonotype was detected many times. V usage is TRBV20-1 and J usage is TRBJ1-1, with 7 bases that match TRBD1. The CDR3 length is 19 residues. Germline V gene lookup returns CDR1 DFQATT and CDR2 SNEGSKA (reference sequence). V was clipped by 0 bases and J by 1 base; unmatched bases: 17. The CDR3 protein is CSAREKGKPGDRPNTEAFF. As DNA, the CDR3 is TGCAGTGCTAGAGAAAAGGGGAAACCTGGGGACAGACCGAACACTGAAGCTTTCTTT.

This clonotype showed up many times. A junction end diverges from the germline sequence, so it may reflect a read error. The chain combines TRBV25-1 with TRBJ2-1; TRBD2 matches at 7 bases. This CDR3 contains 13 residues. In germline, CDR1 is MGHDK, CDR2 SYGVNS. This chain's CDR3 is CASHSTGTNVQFF. CDR3 DNA: TGTGCCAGCCATAGCACCGGGACTAATGTGCAGTTCTTC.

There are many counts of this clonotype. V gene TRBV5-1 combines with J gene TRBJ1-5; no clear D gene. Trimming took off 2 bases at V and 2 bases at J, with 8 bases between the two ends. This CDR3 comprises 14 residues. Germline V gene sequence: CDR1 SGHRS, CDR2 YFSETQ. CDR3 sequence (DNA): TGCGCCAGCAGCTTCCGGGGTGGCAATCAGCCCCAGCATTTT. As protein: CASSFRGGNQPQHF.

This chain links TRBV14 with TRBJ2-1, with TRBD1 identical over 9 bases. Germline values: CDR1 SGHDN, CDR2 FVKESK. The CDR3 contains 16 residues. V was clipped by 4 bases and J by 3 bases; unmatched bases: 7. The CDR3 spells CASSPIDRGCYNEQFF. CDR3 coding DNA: TGTGCCAGCAGCCCAATCGACAGGGGGTGCTACAATGAGCAGTTCTTC.

The rearrangement links TRBV6-5 to TRBJ2-1; D unresolved. V gave up 0 bases and J gave up 7 bases, with 7 bases separating them. CDR1 and CDR2 from the germline V gene are MNHEY and SVGAGI. The CDR3 is 13 amino acids. The CDR3 is CASSYSQLNEQFF. CDR3 in DNA: TGTGCCAGCAGTTACTCGCAACTAAATGAGCAGTTCTTC.

This clonotype was counted at least ten times. The chain joins TRBV10-3 to TRBJ2-3; D not certain. Germline V CDR1 and CDR2: ENHRY, SYGVKD. V was trimmed by 7 bases and J by 0 bases, leaving 14 bases between them. This CDR3 is built from 15 residues. CDR3 bases: TGTGCCATCAAAGGGCGGAGCTTTAGCACAGATACGCAGTATTTT. This gives the protein CAIKGRSFSTDTQYF.

Many counts were recorded for this clonotype. The chain couples TRBV29-1 to TRBJ2-5, with 7 positions matching TRBD1. Germline CDR1 SQVTM, CDR2 ANQGSEA. The CDR3 spans 14 residues. Trimming removed 7 bases from V and 3 bases from J; junction bases left unmatched: 11. CDR3 sequence (DNA): TGCAGCGCCTCTCCCGACAGGGATAAAGAGACCCAGTACTTC. This encodes CSASPDRDKETQYF.

This chain uses TRBV19 with TRBJ2-7; 8 nucleotides line up with TRBD2. J was trimmed by 10 bases and V by 2 bases; bases with no gene match: 13. Germline V lookup: CDR1 LNHDA, CDR2 SQIVND (reference sequence). The CDR3 length is 15 residues. The DNA for the CDR3 is TGTGCCAGTAGTATACGAGAAGCGGGAGTCTCGGGACAGTACTTC. Protein product: CASSIREAGVSGQYF. Together with reference TRBV19 and TRBJ2-7, the CDR3 gives the full variable domain: DGGITQSPKYLFRKEGQNVTLSCEQNLNHDAMYWYRQDPGQGLRLIYYSQIVNDFQKGDIAEGYSVSREKKESFPLTVTSAQKNPTAFYLCASSIREAGVSGQYFGPGTRLTVT.

This clonotype was seen repeatedly, ten times or more. The rearrangement links TRBV29-1 to TRBJ2-7; maybe TRBD1 (6 bases). The CDR3 extends over 12 amino acids. Deletions cut 1 base from V and 2 bases from J, with 6 bases between. The germline gives CDR1 SQVTM, CDR2 ANQGSEA. The CDR3 reads CSVEGTAYEQYF. CDR3 nucleotides: TGCAGCGTTGAAGGGACAGCCTACGAGCAGTACTTC.

This clonotype has a handful of counts. A much larger clone lies one base from this, so it may be a read error. The V and J genes are TRBV18 and TRBJ2-5; perhaps D is TRBD1 or TRBD2 (5 bases each). Germline CDR1 is KGHSH and CDR2 is LQKENI. The CDR3 runs 15 residues. The V end lost 3 bases, the J end lost 1 base, and 12 bases lay between the germline ends. The DNA of the CDR3 is TGTGCCAGCTCACCGCGAGGGACGTGCCAAGAGACCCAGTACTTC. Amino acids: CASSPRGTCQETQYF.

This clonotype is deemed medium-sized. This chain joins TRBV29-1 and TRBJ1-1; 7 nucleotides agree with TRBD1. V lost 7 bases, J lost 4 bases, and 3 bases stayed unmatched. Germline V CDR1 and CDR2: SQVTM, ANQGSEA. CDR3 length: 11 amino acids. The CDR3 sequence is CSESGGTEAFF. The CDR3 nucleotides read TGCAGCGAATCAGGGGGCACTGAAGCTTTCTTT.

This clonotype was seen more than once but under ten times. This chain joins TRBV19 and TRBJ2-2, with no clear D. From germline, CDR1 is LNHDA and CDR2 SQIVND (reference sequence). Trimming pared 3 bases from V and 1 base from J, leaving 9 bases between. The length of the CDR3 is 15 residues. CDR3 protein: CASSILAGNTGELFF. The DNA of the CDR3 is TGTGCCAGTAGTATCCTGGCCGGGAACACCGGGGAGCTGTTTTTT. Full variable domain (missing parts from reference TRBV19 and TRBJ2-2): DGGITQSPKYLFRKEGQNVTLSCEQNLNHDAMYWYRQDPGQGLRLIYYSQIVNDFQKGDIAEGYSVSREKKESFPLTVTSAQKNPTAFYLCASSILAGNTGELFFGEGSRLTVL.

In this sample, this clonotype turned up a few times. This may be a read error: a much more frequent sequence differs by one nucleotide. The chain is built from TRBV29-1 and TRBJ2-3; no clear D. Between the trimmed V and J ends, which lost 2 bases and 3 bases, there was a span of 9 bases. The CDR3 has 13 residues. Germline assignment: CDR1 SQVTM and CDR2 ANQGSEA. The CDR3 spells CSVELASTDTQYF. The CDR3 DNA reads as TGCAGCGTTGAACTCGCGAGTACAGATACGCAGTATTTT.

Many counts were recorded for this clonotype. The chain employs TRBV12-3 or TRBV12-4 and TRBJ1-1; D remains ambiguous. Trimming stripped 0 bases from V and 0 bases from J, with 8 bases between. This CDR3 contains 15 residues. DNA of the CDR3: TGTGCCAGCAGTTTAGCGCCAGGATTGAACACTGAAGCTTTCTTT. Translation: CASSLAPGLNTEAFF.

This clonotype showed up many times. CDR3 DNA: TGCAGCGGCGTGGAGGGCCGGTTAAACGAGCAGTACTTC. This encodes CSGVEGRLNEQYF. The V call is TRBV20-1, the J call TRBJ2-7, with D maybe TRBD2 (6 bases). Per germline, CDR1 DFQATT and CDR2 SNEGSKA (reference sequence). CDR3 length equals 13 residues.

V usage is TRBV29-1 and J usage is TRBJ1-2, with no clear D. Germline V lookup: CDR1 SQVTM, CDR2 ANQGSEA. V was trimmed by 2 bases and J by 0 bases, leaving 10 bases between them. CDR3 length: 14 amino acids. CDR3 in amino acids: CSVERTVSNYGYTF. DNA of the CDR3: TGCAGCGTTGAACGGACGGTTTCTAACTATGGCTACACCTTC.

This clonotype has a count of ten or more. The chain is built from TRBV20-1 and TRBJ1-2, with a possible D match to TRBD1 (6 bases). Germline CDR1 DFQATT, CDR2 SNEGSKA (reference sequence). The CDR3 spans 18 residues. V was clipped by 6 bases and J by 4 bases, with 30 bases between them. CDR3 DNA sequence: TGCAGTGCCCCCCTTACTGAAATCCTCGAGGGGGTTAGCTATGGCTACACCTTC. As protein: CSAPLTEILEGVSYGYTF.

At least ten counts were recorded for this clonotype. The V call is TRBV20-1, the J call TRBJ1-1; D is unclear. V was clipped by 0 bases and J by 9 bases, with 8 bases between them. The germline V gene encodes CDR1 DFQATT and CDR2 SNEGSKA (reference sequence). The CDR3 sequence is 11 residues long. CDR3 sequence (DNA): TGCAGTGCTAGAGATCGACAAAAAGCTTTCTTT. Residues: CSARDRQKAFF.

This clonotype has a count of ten or more. The chain recombines TRBV10-2 with TRBJ1-1; 9 bases are a match to TRBD1. V was pared by 7 bases and J by 1 base, with 4 bases of the junction left unmatched. CDR3 length: 14 amino acids. The V gene's germline CDR1 is WSHSY and CDR2 SAAADI. In DNA form, the CDR3 reads TGCGCCAGCAACACAGGGGGCCCGAACACTGAAGCTTTCTTT. It yields the protein CASNTGGPNTEAFF.

This clonotype was detected many times. The rearrangement uses TRBV30 and TRBJ1-1, with D uncertain. The CDR3 spans 13 residues. Germline CDR1 GTSNPN, CDR2 SVGIG (reference sequence). Between the trimmed V and J ends, which lost 3 bases and 1 base, there was a span of 9 bases. CDR3 nucleotides: TGTGCCTGGAGGGTTCACTGGAACACTGAAGCTTTCTTT. This gives the protein CAWRVHWNTEAFF.

This clonotype was seen ten or more times. The rearrangement uses TRBV27 and TRBJ2-7, with D tentatively TRBD1 (5 bases). The ends were cut back, 2 bases at V and 2 bases at J, with 19 bases in the middle. There are 17 residues in the CDR3. The germline CDR1 and CDR2 sequences are MNHEY and SMNVEV (reference sequence). The DNA for the CDR3 is TGTGCCAGCAGTTTAATCCCCGACAGCTCTACAACCTACGAGCAGTACTTC. It codes for CASSLIPDSSTTYEQYF.

This clonotype is categorized as medium-sized. This chain connects TRBV4-1 to TRBJ1-6; no firm D call. Trimming stripped 1 base from V and 4 bases from J, with 8 bases between. The CDR3 length is 15 residues. The germline V gene encodes CDR1 MGHRA and CDR2 YSYEKL. CDR3 nucleotide sequence: TGCGCCAGCAGCCAAGGCGAGACTTATAATTCACCCCTCCACTTT. Protein: CASSQGETYNSPLHF.